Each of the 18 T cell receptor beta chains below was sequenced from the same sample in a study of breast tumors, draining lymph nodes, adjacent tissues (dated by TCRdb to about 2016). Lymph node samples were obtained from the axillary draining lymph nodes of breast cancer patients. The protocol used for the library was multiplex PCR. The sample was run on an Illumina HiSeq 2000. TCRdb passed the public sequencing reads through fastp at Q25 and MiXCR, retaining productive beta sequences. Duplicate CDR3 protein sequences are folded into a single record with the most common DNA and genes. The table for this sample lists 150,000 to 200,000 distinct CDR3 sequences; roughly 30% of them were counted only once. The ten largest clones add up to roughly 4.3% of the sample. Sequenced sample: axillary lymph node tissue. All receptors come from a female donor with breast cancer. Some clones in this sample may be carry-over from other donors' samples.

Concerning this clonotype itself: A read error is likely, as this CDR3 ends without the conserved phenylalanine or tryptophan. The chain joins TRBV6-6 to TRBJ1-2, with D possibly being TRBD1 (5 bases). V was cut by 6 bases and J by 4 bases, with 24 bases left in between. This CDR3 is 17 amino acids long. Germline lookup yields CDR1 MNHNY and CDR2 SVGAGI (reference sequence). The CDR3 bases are TGTGCCAGCAGACTAAGGAGGGGTCGGACCTCTATCTATGGCTACACCCTC. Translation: CASRLRRGRTSIYGYTL.

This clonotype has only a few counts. CDR3 protein: CASSLRGVNEQFF. As DNA, the CDR3 is TGTGCCAGCAGTTTGCGGGGGGTCAATGAGCAGTTCTTC. The V and J genes are TRBV27 and TRBJ2-1; 8 nucleotides line up with TRBD2. The CDR3 contains 13 residues. Per the germline V gene, CDR1 is MNHEY and CDR2 is SMNVEV (reference sequence). Trimming cost V 3 bases and J 6 bases; bases outside gene matches: 1.

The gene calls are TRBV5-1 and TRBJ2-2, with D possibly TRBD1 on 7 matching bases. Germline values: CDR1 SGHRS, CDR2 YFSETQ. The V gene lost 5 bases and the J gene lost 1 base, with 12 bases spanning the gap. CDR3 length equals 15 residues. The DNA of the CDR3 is TGCGCCAGCAGTCCAGGGGGGCAGAACACCGGGGAGCTGTTTTTT. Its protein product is CASSPGGQNTGELFF.

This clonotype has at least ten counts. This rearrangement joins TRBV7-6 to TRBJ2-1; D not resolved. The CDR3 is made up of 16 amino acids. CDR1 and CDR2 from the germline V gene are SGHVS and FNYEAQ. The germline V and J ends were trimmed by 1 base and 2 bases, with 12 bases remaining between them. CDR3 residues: CASSLGHLSPYNEQFF. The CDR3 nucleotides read TGTGCCAGCAGCTTAGGGCATCTCTCCCCCTACAATGAGCAGTTCTTC.

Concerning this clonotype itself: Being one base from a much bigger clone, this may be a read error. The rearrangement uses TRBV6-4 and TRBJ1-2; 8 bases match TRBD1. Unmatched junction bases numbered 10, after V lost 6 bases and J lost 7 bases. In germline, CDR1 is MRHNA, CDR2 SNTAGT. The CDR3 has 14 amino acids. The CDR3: CASSPRQGTGGYTF. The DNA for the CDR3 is TGTGCCAGCAGCCCGAGACAGGGGACGGGTGGCTACACCTTC.

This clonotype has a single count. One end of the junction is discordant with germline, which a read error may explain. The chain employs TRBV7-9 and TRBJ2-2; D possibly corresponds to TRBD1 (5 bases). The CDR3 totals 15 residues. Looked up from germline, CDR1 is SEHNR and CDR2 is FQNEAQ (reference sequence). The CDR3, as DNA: TGTGCCGGCAGCTTATACAGGAGGAACACCGGGGAGCTGTTTTTT. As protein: CAGSLYRRNTGELFF.

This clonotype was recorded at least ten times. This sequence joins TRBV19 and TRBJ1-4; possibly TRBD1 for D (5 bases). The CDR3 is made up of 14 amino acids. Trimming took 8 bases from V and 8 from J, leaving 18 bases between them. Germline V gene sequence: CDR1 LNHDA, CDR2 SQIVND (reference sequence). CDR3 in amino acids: CASYESGRGEKLFF. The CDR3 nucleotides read TGTGCCAGTTATGAATCAGGGAGAGGAGAAAAACTGTTTTTT.

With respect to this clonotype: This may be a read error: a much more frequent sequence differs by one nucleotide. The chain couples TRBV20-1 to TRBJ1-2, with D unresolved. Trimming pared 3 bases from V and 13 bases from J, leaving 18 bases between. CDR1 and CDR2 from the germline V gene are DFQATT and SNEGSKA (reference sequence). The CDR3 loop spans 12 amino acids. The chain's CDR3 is CSASPQGASSTF. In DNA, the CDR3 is TGCAGTGCTAGTCCACAAGGCGCGTCCTCCACCTTC.

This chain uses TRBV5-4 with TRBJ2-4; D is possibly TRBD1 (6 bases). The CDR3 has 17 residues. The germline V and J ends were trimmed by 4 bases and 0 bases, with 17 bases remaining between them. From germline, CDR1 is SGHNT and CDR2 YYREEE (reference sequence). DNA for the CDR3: TGTGCCAGCAGCCAGGAAACACAGGGAAGAGCCAAAAACATTCAGTACTTC. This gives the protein CASSQETQGRAKNIQYF.

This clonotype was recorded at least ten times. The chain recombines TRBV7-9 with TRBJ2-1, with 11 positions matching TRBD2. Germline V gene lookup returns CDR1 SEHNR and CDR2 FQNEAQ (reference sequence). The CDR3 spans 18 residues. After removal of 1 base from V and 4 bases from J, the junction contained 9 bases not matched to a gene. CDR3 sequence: CASSLGVAGGPVYNEQFF. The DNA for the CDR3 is TGTGCCAGCAGCTTAGGGGTAGCGGGAGGGCCGGTATACAATGAGCAGTTCTTC.

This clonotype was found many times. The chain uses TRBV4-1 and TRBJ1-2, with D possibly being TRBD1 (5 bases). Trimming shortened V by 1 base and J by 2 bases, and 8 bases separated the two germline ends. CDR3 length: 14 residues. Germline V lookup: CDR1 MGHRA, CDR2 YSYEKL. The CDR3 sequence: CASSQVRDNYGYTF. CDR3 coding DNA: TGCGCCAGCAGCCAAGTCCGGGACAACTATGGCTACACCTTC.

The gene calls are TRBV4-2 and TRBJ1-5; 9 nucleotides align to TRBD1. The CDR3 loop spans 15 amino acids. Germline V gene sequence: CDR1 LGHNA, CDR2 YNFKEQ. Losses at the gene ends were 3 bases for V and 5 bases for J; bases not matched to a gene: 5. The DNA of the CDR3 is TGTGCCAGCAGCCACCGGGACAGGGTGGATCAGCCCCAGCATTTT. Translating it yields CASSHRDRVDQPQHF.

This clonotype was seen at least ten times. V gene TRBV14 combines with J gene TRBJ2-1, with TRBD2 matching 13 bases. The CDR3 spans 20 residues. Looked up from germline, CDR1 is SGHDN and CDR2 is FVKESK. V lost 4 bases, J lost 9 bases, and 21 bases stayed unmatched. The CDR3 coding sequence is TGTGCCAGCAGCCTCAACCGCGGACTAGCGGGAGCGGAAGATCATGGTGAGCAGTTCTTC. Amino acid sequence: CASSLNRGLAGAEDHGEQFF.

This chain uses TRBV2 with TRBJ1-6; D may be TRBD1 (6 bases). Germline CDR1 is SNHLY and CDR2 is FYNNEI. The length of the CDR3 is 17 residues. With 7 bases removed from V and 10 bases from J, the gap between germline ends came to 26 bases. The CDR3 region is CASKDRTALPIRSPLHF. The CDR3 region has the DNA TGTGCCAGCAAGGACAGAACCGCCCTCCCGATTCGCTCACCCCTCCACTTT.

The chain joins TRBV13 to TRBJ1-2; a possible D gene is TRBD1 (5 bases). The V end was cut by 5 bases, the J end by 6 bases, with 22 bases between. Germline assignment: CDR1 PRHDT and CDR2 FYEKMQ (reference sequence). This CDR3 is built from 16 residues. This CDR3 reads CASSPSYLGAGDGYTF. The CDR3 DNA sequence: TGTGCCAGCAGCCCTTCCTACCTAGGGGCGGGAGATGGCTACACCTTC.

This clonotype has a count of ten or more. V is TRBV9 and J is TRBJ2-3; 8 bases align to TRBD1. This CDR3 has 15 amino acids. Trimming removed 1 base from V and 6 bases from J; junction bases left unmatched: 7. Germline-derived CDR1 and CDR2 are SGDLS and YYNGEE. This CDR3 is CASSVQGARSDTQYF. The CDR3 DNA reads TGTGCCAGCAGCGTACAGGGGGCCCGCAGCGATACGCAGTATTTT.

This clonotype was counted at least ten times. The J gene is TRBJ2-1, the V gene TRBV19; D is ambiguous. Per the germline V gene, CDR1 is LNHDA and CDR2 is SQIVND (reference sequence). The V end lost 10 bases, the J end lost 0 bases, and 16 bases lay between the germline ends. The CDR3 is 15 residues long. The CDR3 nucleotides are TGTGCCACATGGGCCGGGCCAAGCTCCTACAATGAGCAGTTCTTC. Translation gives CATWAGPSSYNEQFF.

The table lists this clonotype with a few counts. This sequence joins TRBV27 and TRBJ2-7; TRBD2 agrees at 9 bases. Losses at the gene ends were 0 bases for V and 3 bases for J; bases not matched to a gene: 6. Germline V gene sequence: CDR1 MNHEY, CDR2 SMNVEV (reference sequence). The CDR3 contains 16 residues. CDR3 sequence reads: CASSLSPGLASYEQYF. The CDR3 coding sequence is TGTGCCAGCAGTTTATCTCCCGGACTAGCGAGCTACGAGCAGTACTTC.